What follows are 25 T cell receptor beta chains derived from one specimen sequenced in a study of T-cell reconstitution after alpha-beta-depleted transplantation in children. The library targeted TCRbeta and was prepared with unique molecular identifiers. Via MiXCR, TCRdb re-called the PCR reads, giving one row per CDR3 protein. This table has 200,000 to 250,000 distinct CDR3 sequences, around 12% appearing once. Sequences were derived from PBMCs from the stem cell graft donor, sampled from the stem cell graft. Receptors were obtained from a human donor who donated a stem cell graft to a child with acute lymphoblastic leukemia.

This clonotype was seen many times. DNA for the CDR3: TGTGCCAGCAGCTACGCCGGGACAGGCTACGAGCAGTACTTC. This codes for CASSYAGTGYEQYF. This sequence joins TRBV7-9 and TRBJ2-7; 8 bases agree with TRBD1. Per germline, CDR1 SEHNR and CDR2 FQNEAQ (reference sequence). CDR3 length: 14 amino acids. J gave up 3 bases and V 4 bases, and 5 bases lay outside the gene matches. The full variable domain, its missing parts supplied by reference TRBV7-9 and TRBJ2-7, is DTGVSQNPRHKITKRGQNVTFRCDPISEHNRLYWYRQTLGQGPEFLTYFQNEAQLEKSRLLSDRFSAERPKGSFSTLEIQRTEQGDSAMYLCASSYAGTGYEQYFGPGTRLTVT.

This clonotype was detected ten times or more. In DNA form, the CDR3 reads TGTGCCACCAGTGACCGCCGACAGGGGGTTAACACCGGGGAGCTGTTTTTT. It codes for CATSDRRQGVNTGELFF. The rearrangement joins TRBV24-1 to TRBJ2-2; 9 nucleotides align to TRBD1. CDR3 length equals 17 residues. The V and J ends lost 4 bases and 2 bases, in that order; junction bases with no gene match: 7. Germline CDR1 is KGHDR and CDR2 is SFDVKD.

This clonotype has only a few counts. The chain uses TRBV12-3 or TRBV12-4 and TRBJ1-1, with TRBD1 as a possible D gene (5 bases). V dropped 5 bases and J dropped 4 bases, with 17 bases sitting between them. The CDR3 spans 15 residues. The chain's CDR3 is CASSPTRGLGTEAFF. In nucleotides, the CDR3 is TGTGCCAGCAGTCCCACGAGGGGACTGGGCACTGAAGCTTTCTTT.

With regard to this clonotype: A much bigger clone sits one base away, suggesting this may be a read error. The chain carries TRBV11-2 and TRBJ2-7; weak D call: TRBD1 (5 bases). The CDR3 runs 12 residues. Germline V gene data show CDR1 as SGHAT and CDR2 as FQNNGV. The V end lost 4 bases, the J end lost 5 bases, and 9 bases lay between the germline ends. CDR3 residues: CASSSQGNEQYF. Written as DNA, the CDR3 is TGTGCCAGCAGCTCGCAGGGTAACGAGCAGTACTTC.

This clonotype was seen repeatedly, ten times or more. The chain uses TRBV12-3 or TRBV12-4 and TRBJ1-1; no reliable D call. CDR3 length: 14 residues. With 7 bases removed from V and 1 base from J, the gap between germline ends came to 13 bases. CDR3 bases: TGTGCCAGCACCCTTCGTACGAAGAACACTGAAGCTTTCTTT. Protein: CASTLRTKNTEAFF.

This clonotype appeared many times. The genes are TRBV29-1 and TRBJ1-1; D is ambiguous. Germline loops: CDR1 SQVTM, CDR2 ANQGSEA. V was clipped by 1 base and J by 1 base, with 10 bases between them. The CDR3 covers 14 residues. The CDR3 nucleotides read TGCAGCGTTGAAGGCCAGATGGGGAACACTGAAGCTTTCTTT. Protein: CSVEGQMGNTEAFF. The full variable domain, its missing parts supplied by reference TRBV29-1 and TRBJ1-1, is SAVISQKPSRDICQRGTSLTIQCQVDSQVTMMFWYRQQPGQSLTLIATANQGSEATYESGFVIDKFPISRPNLTFSTLTVSNMSPEDSSIYLCSVEGQMGNTEAFFGQGTRLTVV.

This clonotype has at least ten counts. The rearrangement joins TRBV5-1 to TRBJ1-1, with 10 bases aligning to TRBD1. The CDR3 is 16 amino acids. The V segment lost 4 bases and the J segment 0 bases; nucleotides outside the gene matches: 6. The germline gives CDR1 SGHRS, CDR2 YFSETQ. Here the CDR3 DNA reads TGCGCCAGCAGCGTGACAGGGGGCGGAATGAACACTGAAGCTTTCTTT. The encoded protein is CASSVTGGGMNTEAFF.

This clonotype was seen repeatedly, ten times or more. The chain recombines TRBV6-5 with TRBJ1-2; the D is unclear. CDR3 length equals 13 residues. V shed 2 bases and J shed 7 bases, with 11 bases lying between them. The germline V gene encodes CDR1 MNHEY and CDR2 SVGAGI. CDR3 protein: CASSYRELGGYTF. CDR3 nucleotide sequence: TGTGCCAGCAGTTACCGGGAGCTAGGTGGCTACACCTTC.

This clonotype was counted ten times or more. The chain employs TRBV7-8 and TRBJ1-5; the D is unclear. V was clipped by 1 base and J by 5 bases, with 12 bases between them. CDR1 SGHVS and CDR2 FQNEAQ come from the germline V gene. The CDR3 contains 15 residues. The CDR3, as DNA: TGTGCCAGCAGCTTAGGGTACAGTGTCGATCAGCCCCAGCATTTT. Translated: CASSLGYSVDQPQHF.

This clonotype was observed at least ten times. The chain is built from TRBV20-1 and TRBJ1-1, with TRBD1 matching over 8 bases. The CDR3 has 16 residues. Germline trimming cut 3 bases from V and 1 base from J; bases unmatched to any gene: 10. Per germline, CDR1 DFQATT and CDR2 SNEGSKA (reference sequence). Here the CDR3 reads CSASGQGKNWNTEAFF. Written as DNA, the CDR3 is TGCAGTGCTAGCGGACAGGGAAAAAATTGGAACACTGAAGCTTTCTTT.

Comment on this clonotype: This may stem from a read error, because a much larger clone lies one nucleotide away. This chain uses TRBV9 with TRBJ2-7; the D gene is possibly TRBD2 (5 bases). The CDR3 has 14 residues. Germline lookup yields CDR1 SGDLS and CDR2 YYNGEE. CDR3 DNA: TGTGCCAGCATCGTAGACCGGGATTGGTACGAGCAGTACTTC. It yields the protein CASIVDRDWYEQYF.

This clonotype was observed a handful of times. The rearrangement uses TRBV4-2 and TRBJ1-1, with D possibly TRBD1 on 5 matching bases. Germline V gene lookup returns CDR1 LGHNA and CDR2 YNFKEQ. The CDR3 has 16 residues. V lost 4 bases and J 1 base, leaving 16 bases between the germline ends. For the CDR3, the DNA is TGTGCCAGCAGCCGAGAAACCGGGGCGGCGAACACTGAAGCTTTCTTT. It encodes CASSRETGAANTEAFF.

This clonotype was counted at least ten times. The chain is built from TRBV28 and TRBJ2-2, with unresolved D. CDR1 is MDHEN, CDR2 SYDVKM, per germline. The CDR3 has 13 residues. Trimming left V 5 bases short and J 0 bases short, with 4 bases between. CDR3 sequence (DNA): TGTGCCAGCAGTATAACGAACACCGGGGAGCTGTTTTTT. It specifies CASSITNTGELFF.

At least ten counts were recorded for this clonotype. The J gene is TRBJ1-4, the V gene TRBV5-6; D unresolved. V lost 6 bases and J 7 bases, leaving 16 bases between the germline ends. Germline V lookup: CDR1 SGHDT, CDR2 YYEEEE. The CDR3 has 14 residues. The CDR3 spells CASTSEGVGEKLFF. Written as DNA, the CDR3 is TGTGCCAGCACCTCGGAGGGAGTAGGTGAAAAACTGTTTTTT.

This clonotype was detected many times. This chain uses TRBV7-9 with TRBJ2-5; 9 nucleotides match TRBD2. This CDR3 contains 15 residues. From germline, CDR1 is SEHNR and CDR2 FQNEAQ (reference sequence). The junction had 2 bases not matched to a gene; V was cut back by 2 bases and J by 1 base. The CDR3 DNA is TGTGCCAGCAGCTTACTAGCGGGGAGCCAAGAGACCCAGTACTTC. It codes for CASSLLAGSQETQYF.

This clonotype was picked up many times. J is TRBJ2-7 and V is TRBV28; 7 bases line up with TRBD1. This CDR3 comprises 17 residues. The germline gives CDR1 MDHEN, CDR2 SYDVKM. V dropped 5 bases and J dropped 2; count of bases not matched to a gene: 15. This chain's CDR3 is CASSPNPPTGRPYEQYF. In nucleotides, the CDR3 is TGTGCCAGCAGTCCCAATCCCCCGACAGGGCGCCCCTACGAGCAGTACTTC.

In its sample, this clonotype was seen many times. The chain is built from TRBV28 and TRBJ1-6; D possibly corresponds to TRBD1 (6 bases). The CDR3 covers 12 residues. V lost 6 bases and J 14 bases, leaving 14 bases between the germline ends. Germline V gene sequence: CDR1 MDHEN, CDR2 SYDVKM. The CDR3, as DNA: TGTGCCAGCAGACAGGGCCTTATGGCCCTCCACTTT. Translating it yields CASRQGLMALHF.

This clonotype showed up many times. CDR3 DNA: TGTGCCAGCAGTTTAGGATCAGGGCACGGTCTAGTCTACAATGAGCAGTTCTTC. Translated: CASSLGSGHGLVYNEQFF. The genes are TRBV27 and TRBJ2-1, with D perhaps TRBD1 (5 bases). CDR1 and CDR2 from the germline V gene are MNHEY and SMNVEV (reference sequence). CDR3 length: 18 amino acids. Trimming removed 2 bases from V and 3 bases from J, with 20 bases in between.

This clonotype was picked up many times. V usage is TRBV4-3 and J usage is TRBJ1-1; D is perhaps TRBD1 (5 bases). The CDR3 extends over 15 amino acids. Germline values: CDR1 LGHNA, CDR2 YSLEER. Trimming shortened V by 0 bases and J by 7 bases, and 15 bases separated the two germline ends. CDR3 bases: TGCGCCAGCAGCCAAGAAGTTCAGGGATTGGGTGAAGCTTTCTTT. Its translation: CASSQEVQGLGEAFF.

The chain links TRBV20-1 to TRBJ2-1; D is unresolved. Germline V CDR1 and CDR2: DFQATT, SNEGSKA (reference sequence). V was shortened by 0 bases and J by 3 bases, with 18 bases between the two germline ends. This CDR3 has 17 residues. The chain's CDR3 is CSARDRGGKPLYNEQFF. In DNA form, the CDR3 reads TGCAGTGCTAGAGATCGAGGCGGTAAGCCCCTCTACAATGAGCAGTTCTTC.

The chain recombines TRBV7-2 with TRBJ2-3, with 12 positions matching TRBD2. Losses at the gene ends were 5 bases for V and 5 bases for J; bases not matched to a gene: 5. From germline, CDR1 is SGHTA and CDR2 FQGNSA. There are 15 residues in the CDR3. This CDR3 is CASSRGLAGRDTQYF. As DNA, the CDR3 is TGTGCCAGCAGCCGAGGACTAGCGGGACGAGATACGCAGTATTTT.

This clonotype was seen repeatedly, ten times or more. J is TRBJ1-5 and V is TRBV29-1; no clear D gene. V was pared by 4 bases and J by 4 bases, with 11 bases between. CDR3 size: 13 residues. CDR1 SQVTM and CDR2 ANQGSEA come from the germline V gene. CDR3 DNA sequence: TGCAGCGTTGTGACGGACGCTAATCAGCCCCAGCATTTT. Protein product: CSVVTDANQPQHF.

This clonotype was seen many times. The V and J genes are TRBV5-1 and TRBJ1-3; D remains unclear. V was pared by 0 bases and J by 9 bases, with 4 bases between. The CDR3 is made up of 11 amino acids. Germline CDR1 and CDR2: SGHRS and YFSETQ. CDR3 DNA sequence: TGCGCCAGCAGCTTGGAAGGCACCATATATTTT. Its protein product is CASSLEGTIYF. The entire variable domain, with the rest obtained from reference TRBV5-1 and TRBJ1-3, is as follows: KAGVTQTPRYLIKTRGQQVTLSCSPISGHRSVSWYQQTPGQGLQFLFEYFSETQRNKGNFPGRFSGRQFSNSRSEMNVSTLELGDSALYLCASSLEGTIYFGEGSWLTVV.

The chain is built from TRBV5-4 and TRBJ1-1; D gene uncertain. The germline V gene has CDR1 SGHNT and CDR2 YYREEE (reference sequence). Trimming shortened V by 1 base and J by 1 base, and 11 bases separated the two germline ends. The CDR3 has 15 amino acids. This CDR3 reads CASSLSIHPNTEAFF. CDR3 nucleotides: TGTGCCAGCAGCTTGTCTATACACCCGAACACTGAAGCTTTCTTT.

In this sample, this clonotype turned up once. The rearrangement uses TRBV4-3 and TRBJ1-5, with D hard to call. CDR3 length: 13 amino acids. Germline lookup yields CDR1 LGHNA and CDR2 YSLEER. Trimming took off 1 base at V and 7 bases at J, with 8 bases between the two ends. The CDR3 nucleotides read TGCGCCAGCAGCCAAGCTTTAGGGCAGCCCCAGCATTTT. Translating it yields CASSQALGQPQHF.